This T cell receptor beta chain appears in the sequencing data of a study of T cells in Graves' hyperthyroidism and ophthalmopathy. This clonotype was counted at least ten times. The V gene lost 0 bases and the J gene lost 5 bases, with 13 bases spanning the gap. Looked up from germline, CDR1 is MNHEY and CDR2 is SVGAGI. This CDR3 contains 16 residues. Each person with ophthalmopathy scored at least 3 on the Clinical Activity Score, reached NOSPECS grade 4 or higher, and had been ill under 3 months. Patients were excluded for uncontrolled infection, other autoimmune disease, pregnancy or lactation. Each diagnosis drew on symptoms, thyroxine, TRAb, thyroid ultrasound and orbital computed tomography findings. The PBMCs were taken from about 10 ml of fresh peripheral blood. RNA transcripts yielded amplified TCR beta CDR3 regions. The primer set for the first-round RT-PCR of the TCR CDR3 was HTBI. MiXCR, run by TCRdb on the multiplex PCR reads, gives a single entry per CDR3 protein. The sample yields hundreds of thousands of distinct CDR3 sequences, around 15% seen once.

The TCR originated in a man aged 18 to 30 with Graves' ophthalmopathy. The chain recombines TRBV6-5 with TRBJ1-4, with a possible D match to TRBD1 (5 bases). The source material was blood. CDR3 in amino acids: CASSYSSGDLNEKLFF. CDR3 nucleotides: TGTGCCAGCAGTTACTCGTCCGGGGACCTAAATGAAAAACTGTTTTTT.